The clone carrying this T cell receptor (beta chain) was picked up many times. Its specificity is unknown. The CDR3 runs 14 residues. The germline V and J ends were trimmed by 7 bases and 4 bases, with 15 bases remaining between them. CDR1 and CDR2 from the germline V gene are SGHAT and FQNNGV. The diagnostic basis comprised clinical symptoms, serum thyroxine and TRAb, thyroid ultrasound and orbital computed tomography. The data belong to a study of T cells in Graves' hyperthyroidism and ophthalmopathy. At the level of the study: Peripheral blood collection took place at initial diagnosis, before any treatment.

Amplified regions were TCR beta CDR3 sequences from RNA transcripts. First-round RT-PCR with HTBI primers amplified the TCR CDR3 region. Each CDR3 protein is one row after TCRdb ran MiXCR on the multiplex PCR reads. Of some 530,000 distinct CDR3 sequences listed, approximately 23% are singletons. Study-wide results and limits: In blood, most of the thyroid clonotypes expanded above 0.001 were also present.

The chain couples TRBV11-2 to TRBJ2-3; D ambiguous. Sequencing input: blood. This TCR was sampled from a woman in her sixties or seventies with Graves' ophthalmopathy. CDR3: CASKANTMADTQYF. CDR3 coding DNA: TGTGCCAGCAAGGCTAATACGATGGCAGATACGCAGTATTTT. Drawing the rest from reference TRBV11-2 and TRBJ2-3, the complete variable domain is EAGVAQSPRYKIIEKRQSVAFWCNPISGHATLYWYQQILGQGPKLLIQFQNNGVVDDSQLPKDRFSAERLKGVDSTLKIQPAKLEDSAVYLCASKANTMADTQYFGPGTRLTVL.